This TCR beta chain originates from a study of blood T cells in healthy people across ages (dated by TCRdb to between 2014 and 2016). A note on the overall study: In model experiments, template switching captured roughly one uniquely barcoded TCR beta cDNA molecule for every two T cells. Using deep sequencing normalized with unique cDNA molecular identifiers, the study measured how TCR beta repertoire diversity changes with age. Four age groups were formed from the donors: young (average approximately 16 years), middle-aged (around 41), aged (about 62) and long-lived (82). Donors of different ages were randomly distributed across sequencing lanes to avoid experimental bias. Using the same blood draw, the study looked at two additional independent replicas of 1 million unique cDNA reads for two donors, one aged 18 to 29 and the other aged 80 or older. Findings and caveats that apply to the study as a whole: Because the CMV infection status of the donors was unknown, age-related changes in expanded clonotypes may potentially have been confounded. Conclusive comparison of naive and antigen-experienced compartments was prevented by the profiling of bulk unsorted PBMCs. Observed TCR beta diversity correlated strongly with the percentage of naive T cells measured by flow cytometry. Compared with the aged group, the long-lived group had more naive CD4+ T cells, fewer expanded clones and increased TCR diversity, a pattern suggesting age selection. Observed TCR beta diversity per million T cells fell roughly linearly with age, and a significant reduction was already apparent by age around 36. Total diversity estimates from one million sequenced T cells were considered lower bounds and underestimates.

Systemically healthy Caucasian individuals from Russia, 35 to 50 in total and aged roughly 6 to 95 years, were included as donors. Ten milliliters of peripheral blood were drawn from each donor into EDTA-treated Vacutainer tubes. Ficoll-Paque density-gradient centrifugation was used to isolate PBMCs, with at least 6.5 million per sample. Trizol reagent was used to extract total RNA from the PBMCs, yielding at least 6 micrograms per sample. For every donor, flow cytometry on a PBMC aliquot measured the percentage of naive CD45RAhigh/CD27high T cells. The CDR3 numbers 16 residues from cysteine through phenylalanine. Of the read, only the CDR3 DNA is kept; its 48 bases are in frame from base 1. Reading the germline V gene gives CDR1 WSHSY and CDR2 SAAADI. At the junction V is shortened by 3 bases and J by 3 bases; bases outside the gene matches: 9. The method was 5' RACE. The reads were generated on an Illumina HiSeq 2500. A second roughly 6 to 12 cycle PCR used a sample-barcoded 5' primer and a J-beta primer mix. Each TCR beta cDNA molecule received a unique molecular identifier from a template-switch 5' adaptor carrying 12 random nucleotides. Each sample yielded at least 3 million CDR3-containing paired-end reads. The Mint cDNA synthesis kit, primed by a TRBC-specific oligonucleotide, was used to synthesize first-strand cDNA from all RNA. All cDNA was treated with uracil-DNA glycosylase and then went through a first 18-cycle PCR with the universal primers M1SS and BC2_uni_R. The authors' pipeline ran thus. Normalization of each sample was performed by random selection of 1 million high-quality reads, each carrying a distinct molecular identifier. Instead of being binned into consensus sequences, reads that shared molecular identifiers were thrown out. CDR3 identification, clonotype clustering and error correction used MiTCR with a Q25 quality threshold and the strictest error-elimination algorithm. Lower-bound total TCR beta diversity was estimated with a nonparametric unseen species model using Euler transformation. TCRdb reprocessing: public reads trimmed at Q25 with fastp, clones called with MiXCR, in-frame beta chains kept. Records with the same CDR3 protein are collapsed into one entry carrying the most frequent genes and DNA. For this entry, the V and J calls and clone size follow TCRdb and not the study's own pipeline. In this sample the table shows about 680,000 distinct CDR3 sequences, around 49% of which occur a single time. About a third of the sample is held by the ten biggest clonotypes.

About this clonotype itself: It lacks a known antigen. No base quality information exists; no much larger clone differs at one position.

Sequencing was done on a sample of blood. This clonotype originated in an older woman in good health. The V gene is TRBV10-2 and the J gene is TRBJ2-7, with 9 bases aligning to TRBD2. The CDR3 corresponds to CASSDGGGSGSYEQYF. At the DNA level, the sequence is TGCGCCAGCAGTGATGGAGGAGGTAGCGGGAGCTACGAGCAGTACTTC.